This T cell receptor beta chain stems from a study of OX40 agonist ivuxolimab in advanced cancers. Repertoires were generated with immunoSEQ multiplex PCR, while TCRdb's copy carries only in-frame clones and drops some. This sample yields 80,000 or so clones, of which around 83% are seen a single time; roughly 8% belongs to the top ten. The sample consisted of CD4+ or CD8+ T cells sorted from blood, taken in a trial of the OX40 agonist ivuxolimab. This sequence originates from an adult with an advanced solid tumor such as melanoma, head and neck, liver or kidney cancer.

The CDR3 loop reads CASSLVEGASNQPQHF. In nucleotides, the CDR3 is TGTGCCAGCAGCTTAGTGGAGGGGGCAAGCAATCAGCCCCAGCATTTT. V and J are TRBV11-3 and TRBJ1-5, with 7 bases fitting TRBD1. Germline CDR1 SGHNT, CDR2 YENEEA. V was pared by 1 base and J by 1 base, with 4 bases of the junction left unmatched. This CDR3 is 16 amino acids long.